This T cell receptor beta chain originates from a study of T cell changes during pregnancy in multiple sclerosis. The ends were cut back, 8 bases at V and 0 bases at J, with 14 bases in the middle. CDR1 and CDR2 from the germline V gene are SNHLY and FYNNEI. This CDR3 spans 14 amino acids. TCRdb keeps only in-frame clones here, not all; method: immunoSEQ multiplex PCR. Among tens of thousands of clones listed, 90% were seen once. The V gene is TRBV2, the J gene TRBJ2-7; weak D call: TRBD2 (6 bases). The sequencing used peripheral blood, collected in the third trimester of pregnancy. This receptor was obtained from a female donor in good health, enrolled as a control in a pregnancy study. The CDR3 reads CASLRGISSYEQYF. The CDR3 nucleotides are TGTGCCAGCTTACGGGGGATAAGCTCCTACGAGCAGTACTTC. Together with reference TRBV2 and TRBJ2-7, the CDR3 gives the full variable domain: EPEVTQTPSHQVTQMGQEVILRCVPISNHLYFYWYRQILGQKVEFLVSFYNNEISEKSEIFDDQFSVERPDGSNFTLKIRSTKLEDSAMYFCASLRGISSYEQYFGPGTRLTVT.